Listed below are T cell receptor beta chains from one sample, sequenced in a study of control samples from healthy donors and cancer patients. Profiled with immunoSEQ multiplex PCR; TCRdb holds only in-frame clones, not every one. The data contain just over 150,000 clones, over 85% of them singletons. Material for sequencing was blood. These receptors were obtained from a man aged 45-60 years in good health. CDR3s include the opening cysteine and the closing phenylalanine or tryptophan. A D gene is named only where the DNA matches it firmly. Not all rows give a size; the values are once, few, many and, for expanded clones, a class.

V gene: TRBV5-1; J gene: TRBJ1-3; clone size: once; D gene: -; CDR3 protein: CASSPGADGNTIYF; CDR3 DNA: TGCGCCAGCAGTCCAGGGGCGGATGGAAACACCATATATTTT
V gene: TRBV6-4; J gene: TRBJ1-1; clone size: -; D gene: TRBD1; CDR3 protein: CASSDSTRGGTEAFF; CDR3 DNA: TGTGCCAGCAGTGACTCGACCAGGGGGGGAACTGAAGCTTTCTTT
V gene: TRBV6-2/TRBV6-3; J gene: TRBJ2-7; clone size: -; D gene: TRBD1; CDR3 protein: CASSPTRTGALYEQYF; CDR3 DNA: TGTGCCAGCAGCCCTACGAGGACAGGGGCCCTCTACGAGCAGTACTTC
V gene: TRBV11-3; J gene: TRBJ2-7; clone size: -; D gene: TRBD2; CDR3 protein: CASSSTSGSAQYF; CDR3 DNA: TGTGCCAGCAGCTCGACTAGCGGGAGTGCGCAGTACTTC
V gene: TRBV20-1; J gene: TRBJ2-7; clone size: -; D gene: -; CDR3 protein: CSAKGLEQYF; CDR3 DNA: TGCAGTGCTAAGGGGCTCGAGCAGTACTTC
V gene: TRBV18; J gene: TRBJ1-2; clone size: -; D gene: -; CDR3 protein: CASSPTSPAGNYGYTF; CDR3 DNA: TGTGCCAGCTCCCCAACTTCGCCCGCGGGAAACTATGGCTACACCTTC
V gene: TRBV6-6; J gene: TRBJ2-1; clone size: once; D gene: TRBD2; CDR3 protein: CASSYPTSGFGNEQFF; CDR3 DNA: TGTGCCAGCAGTTACCCCACTAGCGGGTTCGGGAATGAGCAGTTCTTC
V gene: TRBV29-1; J gene: TRBJ2-5; clone size: -; D gene: TRBD2; CDR3 protein: CSVGLSGGETQYF; CDR3 DNA: TGCAGCGTTGGGCTCTCCGGGGGGGAGACCCAGTACTTC
V gene: TRBV27; J gene: TRBJ1-5; clone size: -; D gene: -; CDR3 protein: CASSPITSANQPQHF; CDR3 DNA: TGTGCCAGCAGTCCCATCACATCAGCAAATCAGCCCCAGCATTTT
V gene: TRBV5-8; J gene: TRBJ1-2; clone size: once; D gene: TRBD1; CDR3 protein: CASSLADRDYGYTF; CDR3 DNA: TGTGCCAGCAGCCTAGCTGACAGGGACTATGGCTACACCTTC
V gene: TRBV11-2; J gene: TRBJ2-7; clone size: -; D gene: TRBD2; CDR3 protein: CASSWGTSGRRTYEQYF; CDR3 DNA: TGTGCCAGCAGCTGGGGGACTAGCGGGAGAAGGACCTACGAGCAGTACTTC
V gene: TRBV5-1; J gene: TRBJ1-1; clone size: -; D gene: TRBD1; CDR3 protein: CASSLWGGQGVGTEAFF; CDR3 DNA: TGCGCCAGCAGCTTGTGGGGCGGACAGGGGGTAGGGACTGAAGCTTTCTTT
V gene: TRBV27; J gene: TRBJ2-5; clone size: -; D gene: TRBD1; CDR3 protein: CASSRDRVLKETQYF; CDR3 DNA: TGTGCCAGCAGTAGAGACAGGGTTTTAAAAGAGACCCAGTACTTC
V gene: TRBV11-2; J gene: TRBJ1-1; clone size: -; D gene: TRBD1; CDR3 protein: CASSQLGTGFTEAFF; CDR3 DNA: TGTGCCAGCAGCCAGTTGGGGACAGGGTTCACTGAAGCTTTCTTT
V gene: TRBV6-6; J gene: TRBJ2-7; clone size: -; D gene: -; CDR3 protein: CASTPTGSYEQYF; CDR3 DNA: TGTGCCAGCACCCCGACAGGATCCTACGAGCAGTACTTC
V gene: TRBV27; J gene: TRBJ2-1; clone size: -; D gene: TRBD1; CDR3 protein: CASSYRGKENEQFF; CDR3 DNA: TGTGCCAGCAGTTACAGGGGCAAGGAGAATGAGCAGTTCTTC
V gene: TRBV5-4; J gene: TRBJ2-7; clone size: -; D gene: TRBD2; CDR3 protein: CASSVPGTSGKYEQYF; CDR3 DNA: TGTGCCAGCAGCGTACCCGGGACTAGCGGGAAGTACGAGCAGTACTTC
V gene: TRBV7-9; J gene: TRBJ1-1; clone size: few; D gene: -; CDR3 protein: CASSLTPIGAGTEAFF; CDR3 DNA: TGTGCCAGCAGCTTAACGCCTATTGGGGCTGGCACTGAAGCTTTCTTT
V gene: TRBV6-5; J gene: TRBJ1-5; clone size: -; D gene: TRBD1; CDR3 protein: CASSFGQGGNQPQHF; CDR3 DNA: TGTGCCAGCAGTTTCGGACAGGGAGGAAATCAGCCCCAGCATTTT
V gene: TRBV11-2; J gene: TRBJ2-3; clone size: -; D gene: -; CDR3 protein: CASSLDRAVTDTQYF; CDR3 DNA: TGTGCCAGCAGCTTAGACAGGGCGGTCACAGATACGCAGTATTTT
V gene: TRBV18; J gene: TRBJ2-5; clone size: -; D gene: -; CDR3 protein: CASSPLPRETQYF; CDR3 DNA: TGTGCCAGCTCACCACTTCCTCGAGAGACCCAGTACTTC